This T cell receptor (beta chain) was observed in a study of blood T cell repertoires in COVID-19. Across the study: Acute-phase and convalescent COVID-19 samples originated in the United States, Italy and Spain. Nucleic acid was either cDNA or gDNA, and it came from T cells, B-cell-depleted T cells, or PBMCs.

Germline V lookup: CDR1 LGHNA, CDR2 YNFKEQ. This CDR3 has 16 residues. The V gene lost 1 base and the J gene lost 0 bases, with 11 bases spanning the gap. Authors' methods: Scientists estimated how many nucleated cells there were by amplifying reference gene primers. The repertoire was sequenced with immunoSEQ multiplex PCR; TCRdb's copy has only in-frame clones and lacks some. Clone size and the V and J calls come from that table; the DNA yielded D and trimming. Found here are 250,000 or so clones, 65% to 85% of them singletons; the top ten hold 1.5%. J is TRBJ2-3 and V is TRBV4-2, with unresolved D. The sequence was collected from a woman in her thirties or forties who had recovered from COVID-19. Sequencing used peripheral blood. Here the CDR3 DNA reads TGTGCCAGCAGCCAAGCACTCGCTACTAGCACAGATACGCAGTATTTT. Its translation: CASSQALATSTDTQYF.